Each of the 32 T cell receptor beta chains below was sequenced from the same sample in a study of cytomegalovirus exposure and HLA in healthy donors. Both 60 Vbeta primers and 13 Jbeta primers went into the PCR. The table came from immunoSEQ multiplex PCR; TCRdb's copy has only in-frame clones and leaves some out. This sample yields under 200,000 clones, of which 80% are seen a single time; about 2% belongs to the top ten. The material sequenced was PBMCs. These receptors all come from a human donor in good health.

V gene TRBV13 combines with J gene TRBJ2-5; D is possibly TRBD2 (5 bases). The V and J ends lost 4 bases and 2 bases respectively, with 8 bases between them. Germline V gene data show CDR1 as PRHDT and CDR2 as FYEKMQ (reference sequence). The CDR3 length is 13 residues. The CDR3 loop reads CASSSGYQETQYF. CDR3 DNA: TGTGCCAGCAGCTCGGGGTATCAAGAGACCCAGTACTTC.

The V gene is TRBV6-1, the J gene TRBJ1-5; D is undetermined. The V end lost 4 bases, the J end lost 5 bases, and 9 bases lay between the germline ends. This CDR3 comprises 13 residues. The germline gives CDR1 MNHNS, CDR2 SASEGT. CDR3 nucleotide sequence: TGTGCCAGCAGTGGAGAGGGCGATCAGCCCCAGCATTTT. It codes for CASSGEGDQPQHF.

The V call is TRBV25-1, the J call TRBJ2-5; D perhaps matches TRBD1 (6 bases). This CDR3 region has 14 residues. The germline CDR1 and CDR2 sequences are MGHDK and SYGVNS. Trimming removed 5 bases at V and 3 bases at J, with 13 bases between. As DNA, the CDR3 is TGTGCCAGCAGTTCTTCTGAGGGGGAAGAGACCCAGTACTTC. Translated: CASSSSEGEETQYF.

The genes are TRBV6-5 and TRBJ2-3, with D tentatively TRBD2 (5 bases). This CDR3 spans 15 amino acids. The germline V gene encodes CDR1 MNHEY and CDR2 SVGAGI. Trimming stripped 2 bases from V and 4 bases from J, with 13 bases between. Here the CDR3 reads CASSYSHPRADTQYF. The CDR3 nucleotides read TGTGCCAGCAGTTACAGCCACCCGCGGGCAGATACGCAGTATTTT.

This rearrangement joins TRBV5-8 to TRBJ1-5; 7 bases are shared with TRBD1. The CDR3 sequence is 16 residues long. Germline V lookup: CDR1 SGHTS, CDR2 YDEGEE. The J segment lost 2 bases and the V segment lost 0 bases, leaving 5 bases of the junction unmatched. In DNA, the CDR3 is TGTGCCAGCAGCTTGGCTCAGGGGGTGGGCAATCAGCCCCAGCATTTT. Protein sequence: CASSLAQGVGNQPQHF.

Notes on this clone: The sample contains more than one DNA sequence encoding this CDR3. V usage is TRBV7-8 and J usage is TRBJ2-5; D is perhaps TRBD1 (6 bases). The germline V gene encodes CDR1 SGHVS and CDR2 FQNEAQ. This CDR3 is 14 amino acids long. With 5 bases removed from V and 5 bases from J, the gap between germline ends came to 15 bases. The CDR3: CASSPRTRGETQYF. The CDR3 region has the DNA TGTGCCAGCAGCCCCAGAACTAGGGGGGAGACCCAGTACTTC.

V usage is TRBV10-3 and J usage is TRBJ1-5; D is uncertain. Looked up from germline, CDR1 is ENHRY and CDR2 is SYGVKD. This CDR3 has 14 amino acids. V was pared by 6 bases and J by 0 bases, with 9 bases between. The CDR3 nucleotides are TGTGCCATCAGCCCTATCGATAGCAATCAGCCCCAGCATTTT. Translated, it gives CAISPIDSNQPQHF.

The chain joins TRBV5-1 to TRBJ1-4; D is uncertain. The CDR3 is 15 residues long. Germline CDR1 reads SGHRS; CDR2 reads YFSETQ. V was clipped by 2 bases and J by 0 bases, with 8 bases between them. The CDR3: CASSLNVATNEKLFF. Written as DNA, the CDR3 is TGCGCCAGCAGCTTAAACGTAGCAACTAATGAAAAACTGTTTTTT.

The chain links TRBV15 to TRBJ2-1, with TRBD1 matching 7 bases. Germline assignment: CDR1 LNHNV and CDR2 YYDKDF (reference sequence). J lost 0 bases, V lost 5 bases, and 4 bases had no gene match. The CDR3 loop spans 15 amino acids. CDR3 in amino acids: CATSETGSSYNEQFF. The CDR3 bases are TGTGCCACCAGCGAGACAGGGAGCTCCTACAATGAGCAGTTCTTC.

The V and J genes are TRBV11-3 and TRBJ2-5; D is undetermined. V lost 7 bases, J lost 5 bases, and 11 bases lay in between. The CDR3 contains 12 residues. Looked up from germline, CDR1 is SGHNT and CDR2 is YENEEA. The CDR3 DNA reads TGTGCCAGCACCCTAACGAGCGAGACCCAGTACTTC. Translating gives CASTLTSETQYF.

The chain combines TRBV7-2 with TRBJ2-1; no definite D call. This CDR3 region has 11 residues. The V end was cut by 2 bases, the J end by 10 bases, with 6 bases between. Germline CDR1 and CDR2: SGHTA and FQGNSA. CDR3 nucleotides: TGTGCCAGCAGCTTACTGAGGGAGCAGTTCTTC. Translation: CASSLLREQFF. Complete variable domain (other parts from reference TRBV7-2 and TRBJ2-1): GAGVSQSPSNKVTEKGKDVELRCDPISGHTALYWYRQSLGQGLEFLIYFQGNSAPDKSGLPSDRFSAERTGGSVSTLTIQRTQQEDSAVYLCASSLLREQFFGPGTRLTVL.

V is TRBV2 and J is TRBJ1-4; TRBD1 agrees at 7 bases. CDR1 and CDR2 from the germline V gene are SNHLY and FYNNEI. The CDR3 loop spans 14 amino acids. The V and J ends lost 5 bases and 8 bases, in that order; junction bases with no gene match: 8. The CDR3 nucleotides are TGTGCCAGCAGTTGGGACAGTCGGGAGGAAAAACTGTTTTTT. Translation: CASSWDSREEKLFF.

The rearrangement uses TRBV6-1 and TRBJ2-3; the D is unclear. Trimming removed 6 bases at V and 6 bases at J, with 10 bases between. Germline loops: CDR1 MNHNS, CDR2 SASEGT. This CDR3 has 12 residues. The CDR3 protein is CASRGPADTQYF. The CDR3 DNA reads TGTGCCAGCAGAGGCCCAGCGGATACGCAGTATTTT.

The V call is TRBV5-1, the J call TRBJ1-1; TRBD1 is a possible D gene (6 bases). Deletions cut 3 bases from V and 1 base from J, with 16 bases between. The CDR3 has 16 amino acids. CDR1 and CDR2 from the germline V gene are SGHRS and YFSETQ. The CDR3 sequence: CASSWRGADENTEAFF. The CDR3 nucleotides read TGCGCCAGCAGCTGGCGGGGGGCGGACGAGAACACTGAAGCTTTCTTT.

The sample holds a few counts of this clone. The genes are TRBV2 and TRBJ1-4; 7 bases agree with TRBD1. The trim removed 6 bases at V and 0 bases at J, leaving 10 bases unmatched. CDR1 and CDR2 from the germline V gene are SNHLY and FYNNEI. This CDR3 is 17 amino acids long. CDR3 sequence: CASRTGTVPATNEKLFF. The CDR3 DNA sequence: TGTGCCAGCAGAACCGGGACAGTCCCTGCAACTAATGAAAAACTGTTTTTT.

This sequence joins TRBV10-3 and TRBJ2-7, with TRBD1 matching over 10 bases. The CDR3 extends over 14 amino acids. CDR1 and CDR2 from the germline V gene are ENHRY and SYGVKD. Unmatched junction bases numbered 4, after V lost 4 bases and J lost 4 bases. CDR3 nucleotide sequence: TGTGCCATCAGTGGAGGACAGGGGGTATACGAGCAGTACTTC. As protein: CAISGGQGVYEQYF.

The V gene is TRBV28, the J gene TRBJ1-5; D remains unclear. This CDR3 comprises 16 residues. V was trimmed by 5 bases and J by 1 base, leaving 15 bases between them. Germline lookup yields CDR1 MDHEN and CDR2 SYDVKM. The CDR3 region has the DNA TGTGCCAGCAGTGCCTCGGGAAGCGGCAGCAATCAGCCCCAGCATTTT. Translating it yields CASSASGSGSNQPQHF.

The CDR3 region has the DNA TGCGCCAGCAGCCAAGATTTGGGCAGGGCCGGTCCCGGGGAGCTGTTTTTT. Translation: CASSQDLGRAGPGELFF. V gene TRBV4-3 combines with J gene TRBJ2-2, with D perhaps TRBD1 (5 bases). Deletions cut 0 bases from V and 6 bases from J, with 17 bases between. This CDR3 spans 17 amino acids. Germline CDR1 is LGHNA and CDR2 is YSLEER.

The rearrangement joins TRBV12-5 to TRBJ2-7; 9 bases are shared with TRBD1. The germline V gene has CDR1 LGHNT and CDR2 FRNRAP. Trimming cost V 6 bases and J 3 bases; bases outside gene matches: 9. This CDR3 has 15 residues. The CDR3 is CASGPTGTGFYEQYF. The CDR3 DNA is TGTGCTAGTGGCCCCACCGGGACAGGGTTCTACGAGCAGTACTTC. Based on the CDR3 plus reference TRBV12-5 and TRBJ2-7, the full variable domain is DARVTQTPRHKVTEMGQEVTMRCQPILGHNTVFWYRQTMMQGLELLAYFRNRAPLDDSGMPKDRFSAEMPDATLATLKIQPSEPRDSAVYFCASGPTGTGFYEQYFGPGTRLTVT.

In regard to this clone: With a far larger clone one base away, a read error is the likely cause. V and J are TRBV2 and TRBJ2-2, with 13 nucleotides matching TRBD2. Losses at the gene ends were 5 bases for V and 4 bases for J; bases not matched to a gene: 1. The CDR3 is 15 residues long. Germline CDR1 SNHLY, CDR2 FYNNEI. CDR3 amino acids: CASSTSGGATGELFF. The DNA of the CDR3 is TGTGCCAGCAGTACTAGCGGGGGGGCCACCGGGGAGCTGTTTTTT.

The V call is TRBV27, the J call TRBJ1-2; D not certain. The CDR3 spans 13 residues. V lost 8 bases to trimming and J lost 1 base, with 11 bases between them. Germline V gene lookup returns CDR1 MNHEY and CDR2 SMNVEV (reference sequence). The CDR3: CASGPMSNYGYTF. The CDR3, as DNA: TGTGCCAGCGGTCCAATGAGTAACTATGGCTACACCTTC.

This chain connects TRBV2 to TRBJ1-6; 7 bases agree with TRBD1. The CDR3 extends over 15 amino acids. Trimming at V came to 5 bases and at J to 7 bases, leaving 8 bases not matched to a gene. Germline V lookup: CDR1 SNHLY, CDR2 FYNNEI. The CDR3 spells CASSTRDRANSPLHF. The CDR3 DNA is TGTGCCAGCAGTACCCGAGACAGGGCAAATTCACCCCTCCACTTT.

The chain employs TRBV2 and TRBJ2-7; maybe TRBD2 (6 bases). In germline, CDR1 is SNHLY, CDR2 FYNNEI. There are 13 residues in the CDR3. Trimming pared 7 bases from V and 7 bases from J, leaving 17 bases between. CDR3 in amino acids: CASTPGGSGEQYF. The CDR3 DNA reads TGTGCCAGCACCCCTGGAGGGTCGGGGGAGCAGTACTTC.

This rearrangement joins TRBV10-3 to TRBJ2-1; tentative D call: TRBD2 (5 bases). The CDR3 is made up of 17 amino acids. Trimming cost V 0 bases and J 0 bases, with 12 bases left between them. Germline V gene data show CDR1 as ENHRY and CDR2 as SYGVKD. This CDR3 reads CAISESERPPSYNEQFF. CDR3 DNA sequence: TGTGCCATCAGTGAGTCGGAGCGGCCGCCCTCCTACAATGAGCAGTTCTTC.

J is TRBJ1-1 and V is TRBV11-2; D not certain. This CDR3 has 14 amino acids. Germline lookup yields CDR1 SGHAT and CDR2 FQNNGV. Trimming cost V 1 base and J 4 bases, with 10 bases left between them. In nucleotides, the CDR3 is TGTGCCAGCAGCTTAGTTGGAGTAGCCACTGAAGCTTTCTTT. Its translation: CASSLVGVATEAFF.

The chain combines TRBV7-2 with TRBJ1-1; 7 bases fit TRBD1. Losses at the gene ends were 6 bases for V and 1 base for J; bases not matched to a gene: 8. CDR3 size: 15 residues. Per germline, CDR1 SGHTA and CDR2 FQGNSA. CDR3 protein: CASSRDSSTNTEAFF. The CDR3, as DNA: TGTGCCAGCAGTAGGGACAGTTCCACGAACACTGAAGCTTTCTTT.

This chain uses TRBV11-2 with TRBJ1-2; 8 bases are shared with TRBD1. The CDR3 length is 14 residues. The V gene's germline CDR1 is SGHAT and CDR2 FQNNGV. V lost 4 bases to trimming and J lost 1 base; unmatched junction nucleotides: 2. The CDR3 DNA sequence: TGTGCCAGCAGCTCAGGACAGGGTAACTATGGCTACACCTTC. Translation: CASSSGQGNYGYTF. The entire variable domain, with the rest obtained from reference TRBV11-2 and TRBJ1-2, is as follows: EAGVAQSPRYKIIEKRQSVAFWCNPISGHATLYWYQQILGQGPKLLIQFQNNGVVDDSQLPKDRFSAERLKGVDSTLKIQPAKLEDSAVYLCASSSGQGNYGYTFGSGTRLTVV.

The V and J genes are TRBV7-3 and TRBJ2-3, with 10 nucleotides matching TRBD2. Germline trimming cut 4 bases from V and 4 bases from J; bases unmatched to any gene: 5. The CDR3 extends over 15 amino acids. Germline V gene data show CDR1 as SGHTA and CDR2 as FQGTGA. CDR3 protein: CASSSPGTSADTQYF. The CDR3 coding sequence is TGTGCCAGCAGCTCACCCGGGACTAGCGCAGATACGCAGTATTTT.

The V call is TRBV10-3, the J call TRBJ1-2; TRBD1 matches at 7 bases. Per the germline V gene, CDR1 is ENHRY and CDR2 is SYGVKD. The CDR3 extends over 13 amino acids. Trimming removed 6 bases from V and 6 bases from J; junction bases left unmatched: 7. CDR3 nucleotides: TGTGCCATCAGCCCCACTCAGGGGGATGGCTACACCTTC. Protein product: CAISPTQGDGYTF.

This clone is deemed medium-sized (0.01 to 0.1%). CDR3 amino acids: CASSLGQGEADTQYF. The CDR3 region has the DNA TGTGCCAGTAGTCTGGGACAGGGAGAGGCAGATACGCAGTATTTT. The rearrangement links TRBV19 to TRBJ2-3; 9 bases agree with TRBD1. The junction had 7 bases not matched to a gene; V was cut back by 5 bases and J by 4 bases. Germline values: CDR1 LNHDA, CDR2 SQIVND (reference sequence). This CDR3 region has 15 residues.

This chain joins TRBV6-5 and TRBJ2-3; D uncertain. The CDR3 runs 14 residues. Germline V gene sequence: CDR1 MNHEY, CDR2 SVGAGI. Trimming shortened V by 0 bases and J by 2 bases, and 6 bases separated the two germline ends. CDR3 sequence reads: CASSYSHSTDTQYF. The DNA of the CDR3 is TGTGCCAGCAGTTACTCTCACTCCACAGATACGCAGTATTTT.

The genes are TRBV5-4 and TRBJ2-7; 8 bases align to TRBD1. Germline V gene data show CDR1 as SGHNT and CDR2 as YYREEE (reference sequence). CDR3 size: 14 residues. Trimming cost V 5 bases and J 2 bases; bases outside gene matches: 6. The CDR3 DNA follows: TGTGCCAGCAGACCAGACAGGGGACCCTACGAGCAGTACTTC. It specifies CASRPDRGPYEQYF.